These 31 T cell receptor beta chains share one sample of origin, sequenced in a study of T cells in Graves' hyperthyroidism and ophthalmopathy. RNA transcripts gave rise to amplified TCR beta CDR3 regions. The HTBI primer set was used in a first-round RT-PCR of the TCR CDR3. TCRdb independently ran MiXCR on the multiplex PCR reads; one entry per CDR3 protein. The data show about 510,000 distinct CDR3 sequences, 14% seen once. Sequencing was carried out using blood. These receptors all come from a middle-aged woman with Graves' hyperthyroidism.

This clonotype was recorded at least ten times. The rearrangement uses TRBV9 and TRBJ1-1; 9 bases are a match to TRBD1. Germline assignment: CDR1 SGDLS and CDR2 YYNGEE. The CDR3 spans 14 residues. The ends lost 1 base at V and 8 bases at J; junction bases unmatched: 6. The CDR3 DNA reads TGTGCCAGCAGCGTATCGGGACAGGGTGGGGAAGCTTTCTTT. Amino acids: CASSVSGQGGEAFF.

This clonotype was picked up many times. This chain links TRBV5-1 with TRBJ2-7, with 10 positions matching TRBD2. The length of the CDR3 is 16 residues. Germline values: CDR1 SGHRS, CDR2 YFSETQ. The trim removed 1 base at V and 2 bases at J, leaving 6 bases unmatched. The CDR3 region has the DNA TGCGCCAGCAGCTTGATACTAGCGGGGACTACCTACGAGCAGTACTTC. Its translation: CASSLILAGTTYEQYF.

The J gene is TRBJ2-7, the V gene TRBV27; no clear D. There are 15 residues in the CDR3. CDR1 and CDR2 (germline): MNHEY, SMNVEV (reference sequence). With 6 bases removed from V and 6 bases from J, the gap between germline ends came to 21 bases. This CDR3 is CASRTTSTLEREQYF. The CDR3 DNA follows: TGTGCCAGCAGAACCACTTCTACCTTAGAGCGCGAGCAGTACTTC.

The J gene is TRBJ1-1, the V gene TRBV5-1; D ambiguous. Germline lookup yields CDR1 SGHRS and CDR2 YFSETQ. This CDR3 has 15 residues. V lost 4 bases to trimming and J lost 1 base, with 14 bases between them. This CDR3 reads CASSTRTSWNTEAFF. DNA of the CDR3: TGCGCCAGCAGCACCCGAACATCCTGGAACACTGAAGCTTTCTTT.

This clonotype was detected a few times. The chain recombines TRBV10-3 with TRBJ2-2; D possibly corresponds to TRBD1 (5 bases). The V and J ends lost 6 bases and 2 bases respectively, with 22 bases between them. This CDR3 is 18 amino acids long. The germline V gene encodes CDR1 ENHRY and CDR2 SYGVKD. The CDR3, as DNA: TGTGCCATCAGGCGATTGATAGGAGCGACAGCAAACACCGGGGAGCTGTTTTTT. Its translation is CAIRRLIGATANTGELFF.

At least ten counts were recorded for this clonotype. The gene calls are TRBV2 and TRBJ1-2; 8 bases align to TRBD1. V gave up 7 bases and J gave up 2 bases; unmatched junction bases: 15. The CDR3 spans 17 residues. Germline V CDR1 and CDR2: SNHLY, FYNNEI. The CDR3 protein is CASNAQDRGASNYGYTF. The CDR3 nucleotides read TGTGCCAGCAACGCCCAAGACAGGGGCGCTTCAAACTATGGCTACACCTTC.

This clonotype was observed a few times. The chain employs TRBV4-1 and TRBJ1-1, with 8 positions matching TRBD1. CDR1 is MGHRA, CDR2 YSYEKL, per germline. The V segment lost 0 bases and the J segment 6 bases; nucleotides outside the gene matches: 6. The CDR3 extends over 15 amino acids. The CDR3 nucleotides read TGCGCCAGCAGCCAAGATCTCGACAGGGGATCTGAAGCTTTCTTT. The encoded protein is CASSQDLDRGSEAFF.

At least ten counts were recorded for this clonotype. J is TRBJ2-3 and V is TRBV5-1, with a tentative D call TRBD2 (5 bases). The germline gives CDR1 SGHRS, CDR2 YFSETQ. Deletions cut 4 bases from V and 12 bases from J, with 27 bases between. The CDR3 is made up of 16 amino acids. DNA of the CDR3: TGCGCCAGCAGCGCCGTAGCGAGCCAGGCGGAAGGGTCACAGTATTTT. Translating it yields CASSAVASQAEGSQYF. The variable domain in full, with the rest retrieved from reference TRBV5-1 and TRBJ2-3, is KAGVTQTPRYLIKTRGQQVTLSCSPISGHRSVSWYQQTPGQGLQFLFEYFSETQRNKGNFPGRFSGRQFSNSRSEMNVSTLELGDSALYLCASSAVASQAEGSQYFGPGTRLTVL.

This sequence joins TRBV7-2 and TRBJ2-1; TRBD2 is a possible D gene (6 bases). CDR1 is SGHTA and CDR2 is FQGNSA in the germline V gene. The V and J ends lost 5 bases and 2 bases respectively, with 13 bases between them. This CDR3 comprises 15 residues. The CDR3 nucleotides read TGTGCCAGCAGCCCCCCGGGACTCCCCTACAATGAGCAGTTCTTC. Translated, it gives CASSPPGLPYNEQFF.

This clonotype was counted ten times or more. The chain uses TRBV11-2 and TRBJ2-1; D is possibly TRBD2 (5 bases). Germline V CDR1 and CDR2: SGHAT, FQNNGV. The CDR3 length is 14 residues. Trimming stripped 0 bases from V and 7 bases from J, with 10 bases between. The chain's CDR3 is CASSLERVTNEQFF. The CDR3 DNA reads TGTGCCAGCAGCTTAGAGAGGGTAACGAATGAGCAGTTCTTC.

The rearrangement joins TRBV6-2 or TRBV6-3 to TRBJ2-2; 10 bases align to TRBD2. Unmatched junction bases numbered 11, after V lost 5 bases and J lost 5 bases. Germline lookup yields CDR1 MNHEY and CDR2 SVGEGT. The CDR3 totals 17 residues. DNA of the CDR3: TGTGCCAGCAGTCTGGGGGTACTAGCGGGATTGACCGGGGAGCTGTTTTTT. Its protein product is CASSLGVLAGLTGELFF.

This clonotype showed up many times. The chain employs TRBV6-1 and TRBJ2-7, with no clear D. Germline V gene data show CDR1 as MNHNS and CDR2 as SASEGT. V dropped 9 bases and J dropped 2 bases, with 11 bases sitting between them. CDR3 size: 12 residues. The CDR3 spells CASRTDTYEQYF. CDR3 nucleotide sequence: TGTGCCAGTCGGACGGATACCTACGAGCAGTACTTC.

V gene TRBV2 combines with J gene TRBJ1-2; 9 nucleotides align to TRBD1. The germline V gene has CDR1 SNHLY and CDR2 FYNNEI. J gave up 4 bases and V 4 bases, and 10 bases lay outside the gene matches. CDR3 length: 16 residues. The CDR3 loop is CASSVRGTGRLYGYTF. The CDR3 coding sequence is TGTGCCAGCAGTGTTAGGGGGACAGGGCGGCTCTATGGCTACACCTTC.

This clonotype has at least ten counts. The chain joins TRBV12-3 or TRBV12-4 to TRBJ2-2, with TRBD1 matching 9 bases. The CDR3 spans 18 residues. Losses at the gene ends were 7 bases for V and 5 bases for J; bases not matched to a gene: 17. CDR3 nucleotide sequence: TGTGCCAGCACCCCCGGACAGGGGTTGTTTGGTTGGACCGGGGAGCTGTTTTTT. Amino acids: CASTPGQGLFGWTGELFF.

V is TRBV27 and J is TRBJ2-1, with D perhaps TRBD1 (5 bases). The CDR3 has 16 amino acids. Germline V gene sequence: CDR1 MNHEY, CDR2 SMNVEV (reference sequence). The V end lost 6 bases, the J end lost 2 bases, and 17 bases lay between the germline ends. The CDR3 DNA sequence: TGTGCCAGCAGAGAGGACAAGGGGCCCACCTACAATGAGCAGTTCTTC. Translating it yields CASREDKGPTYNEQFF.

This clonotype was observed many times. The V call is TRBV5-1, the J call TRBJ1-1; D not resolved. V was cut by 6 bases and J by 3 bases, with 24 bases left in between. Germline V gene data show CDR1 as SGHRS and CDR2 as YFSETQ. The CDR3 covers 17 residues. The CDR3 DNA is TGCGCCAGCACCCCTCGTTTGGGGAGGGTGGTATACACTGAAGCTTTCTTT. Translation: CASTPRLGRVVYTEAFF.

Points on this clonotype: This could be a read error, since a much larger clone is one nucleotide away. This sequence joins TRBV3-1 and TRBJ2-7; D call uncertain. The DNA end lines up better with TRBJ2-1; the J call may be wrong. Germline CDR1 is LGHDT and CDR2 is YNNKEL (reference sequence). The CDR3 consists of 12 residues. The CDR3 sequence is CASSLSPYEQFF. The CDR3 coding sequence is TGTGCCAGCAGCCTGAGCCCCTACGAGCAGTTCTTC.

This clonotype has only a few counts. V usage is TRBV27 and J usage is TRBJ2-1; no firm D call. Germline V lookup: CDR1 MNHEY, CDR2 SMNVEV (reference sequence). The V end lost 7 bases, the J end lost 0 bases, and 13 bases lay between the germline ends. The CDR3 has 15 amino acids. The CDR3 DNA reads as TGTGCCAGCACTGTGACGAGGAGCTCCTACAATGAGCAGTTCTTC. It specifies CASTVTRSSYNEQFF.

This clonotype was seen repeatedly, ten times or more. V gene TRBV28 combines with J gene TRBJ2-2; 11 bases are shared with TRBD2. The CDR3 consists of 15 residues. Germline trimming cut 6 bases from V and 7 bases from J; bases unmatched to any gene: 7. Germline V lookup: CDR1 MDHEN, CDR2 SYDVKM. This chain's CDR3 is CASSPSGRKDGELFF. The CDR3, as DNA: TGTGCCAGCAGCCCTAGCGGGAGGAAGGACGGGGAGCTGTTTTTT. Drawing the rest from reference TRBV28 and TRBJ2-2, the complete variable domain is DVKVTQSSRYLVKRTGEKVFLECVQDMDHENMFWYRQDPGLGLRLIYFSYDVKMKEKGDIPEGYSVSREKKERFSLILESASTNQTSMYLCASSPSGRKDGELFFGEGSRLTVL.

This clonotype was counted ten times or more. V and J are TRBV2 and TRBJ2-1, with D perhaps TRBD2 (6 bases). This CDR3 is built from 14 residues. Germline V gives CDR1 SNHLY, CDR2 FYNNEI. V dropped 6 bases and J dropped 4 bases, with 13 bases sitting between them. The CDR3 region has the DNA TGTGCCAGCAGGGGAGGTGGGGTTTACAATGAGCAGTTCTTC. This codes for CASRGGGVYNEQFF.

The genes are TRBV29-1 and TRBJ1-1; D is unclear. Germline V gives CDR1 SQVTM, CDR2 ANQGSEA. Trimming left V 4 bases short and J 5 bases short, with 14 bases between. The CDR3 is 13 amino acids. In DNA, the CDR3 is TGCAGCGTTGTTGAAGACTTGGGTACTGAAGCTTTCTTT. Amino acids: CSVVEDLGTEAFF.

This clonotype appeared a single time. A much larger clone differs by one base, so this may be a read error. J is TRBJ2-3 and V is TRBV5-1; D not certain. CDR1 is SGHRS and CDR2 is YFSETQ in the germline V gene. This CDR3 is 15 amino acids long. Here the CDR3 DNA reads TGCGCCAGCAGCTTGGAGGGTAGAAACACATATACGCAGTATTTT. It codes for CASSLEGRNTYTQYF.

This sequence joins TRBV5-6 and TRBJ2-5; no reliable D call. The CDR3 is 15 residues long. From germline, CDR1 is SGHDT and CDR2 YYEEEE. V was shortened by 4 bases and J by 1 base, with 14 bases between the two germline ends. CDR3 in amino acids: CASSSDPGTQETQYF. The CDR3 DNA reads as TGTGCCAGCAGCAGTGACCCAGGTACCCAAGAGACCCAGTACTTC.

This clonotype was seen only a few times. This CDR3 reads CASNKMGLAISGANVLTF. The CDR3 region has the DNA TGTGCCAGCAATAAAATGGGACTAGCGATCTCTGGGGCCAACGTCCTGACTTTC. V and J are TRBV5-6 and TRBJ2-6; 10 nucleotides line up with TRBD2. V gave up 6 bases and J gave up 0 bases; unmatched junction bases: 9. CDR3 length: 18 residues. From germline, CDR1 is SGHDT and CDR2 YYEEEE.

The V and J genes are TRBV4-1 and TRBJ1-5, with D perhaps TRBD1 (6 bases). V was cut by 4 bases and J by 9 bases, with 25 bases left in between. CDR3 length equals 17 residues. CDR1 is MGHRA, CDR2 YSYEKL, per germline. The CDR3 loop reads CASSLHRGVVIIRPQHF. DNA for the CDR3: TGCGCCAGCAGCCTACATAGGGGGGTAGTAATCATCCGGCCCCAGCATTTT.

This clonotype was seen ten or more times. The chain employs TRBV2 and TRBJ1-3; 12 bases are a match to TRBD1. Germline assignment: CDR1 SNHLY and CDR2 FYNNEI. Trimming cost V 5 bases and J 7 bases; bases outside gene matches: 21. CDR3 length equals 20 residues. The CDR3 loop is CASSTQVGRDRGLSKNTIYF. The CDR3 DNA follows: TGTGCCAGCAGTACCCAAGTGGGCCGGGACAGGGGGCTAAGCAAGAACACCATATATTTT.

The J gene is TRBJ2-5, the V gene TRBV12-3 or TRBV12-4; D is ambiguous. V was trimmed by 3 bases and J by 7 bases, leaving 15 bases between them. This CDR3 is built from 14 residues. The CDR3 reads CASSFSTGSRTQYF. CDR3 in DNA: TGTGCCAGCAGTTTTTCTACGGGCAGTCGGACCCAGTACTTC.

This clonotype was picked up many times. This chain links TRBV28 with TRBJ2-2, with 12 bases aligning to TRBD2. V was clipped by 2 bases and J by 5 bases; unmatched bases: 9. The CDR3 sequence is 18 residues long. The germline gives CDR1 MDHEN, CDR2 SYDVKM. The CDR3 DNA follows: TGTGCCAGCAGTTTAGTATCTCTAGCGGGAGGGCTTACCGGGGAGCTGTTTTTT. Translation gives CASSLVSLAGGLTGELFF.

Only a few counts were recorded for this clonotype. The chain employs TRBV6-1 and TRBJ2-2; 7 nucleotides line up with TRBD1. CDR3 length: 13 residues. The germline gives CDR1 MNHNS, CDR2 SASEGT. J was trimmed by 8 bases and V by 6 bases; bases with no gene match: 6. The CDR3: CASRLDRVGELFF. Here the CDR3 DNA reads TGTGCCAGCAGGCTCGACAGGGTAGGGGAGCTGTTTTTT.

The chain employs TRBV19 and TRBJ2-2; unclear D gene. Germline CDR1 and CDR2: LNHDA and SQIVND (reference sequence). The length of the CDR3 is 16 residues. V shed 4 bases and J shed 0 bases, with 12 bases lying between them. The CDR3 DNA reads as TGTGCCAGTAGTACGACCTGGACGGCGAACACCGGGGAGCTGTTTTTT. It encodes CASSTTWTANTGELFF.

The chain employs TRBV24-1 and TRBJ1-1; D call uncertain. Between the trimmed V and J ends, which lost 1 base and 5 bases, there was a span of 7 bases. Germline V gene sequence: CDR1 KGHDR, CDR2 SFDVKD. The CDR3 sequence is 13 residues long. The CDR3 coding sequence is TGTGCCACCAGTGATTTAGGGATAACTGAAGCTTTCTTT. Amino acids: CATSDLGITEAFF.